The present TCR beta chain was sequenced within a study of technical replicates of blood from a few donors listed by TCRdb under 2017. The CDR3 measures 13 amino acids from cysteine to phenylalanine. Only the CDR3 portion is preserved as DNA: 39 bases, with reading frame beginning at the first base. The V end loses 7 bases and the J end loses 9 bases, and a stretch of 20 bases separates them. CDR1 and CDR2, looked up from the germline V gene, are SGDLS and YYNGEE. Receptor libraries were prepared by the immunoSEQ multiplex PCR assay. In TCRdb, the immuneACCESS table is reduced to in-frame sequences with V and J assigned. These tables do not hold every clone; where another copy was compared, an unresolved V gene accounts for under half, and the others remain unexplained. The sample table records around 90,000 clones; 94% of these occur just once. The biggest ten clones account for roughly 0.4% of the sample.

A note on this clone: The antigen it recognizes is unknown. The record has no base qualities; no much larger clone is one base away.

In this chain, TRBV9 is recombined with TRBJ2-7; the D segment could be TRBD1, given 5 matching bases. Sequencing was done on a sample of T cells isolated from PBMCs. This clonotype originated in a human donor in good health. CDR3 region: CASQGVGLDVQYF. The DNA is TGTGCCAGCCAGGGCGTCGGCCTGGACGTGCAGTACTTC.